The T cell receptor (beta chain) described here comes from a study of blood T cell repertoires in COVID-19. Method: immunoSEQ multiplex PCR; TCRdb's copy keeps in-frame clones and lacks some. Here the sample spans roughly 240,000 clones, approximately 90% being singletons. Participants' reported clinical history set cohort assignment. Germline CDR1 is SGDLS and CDR2 is YYNGEE. The CDR3 sequence is 14 residues long. The ends were cut back, 4 bases at V and 5 bases at J, with 14 bases in the middle. Sequencing was done on a sample of PBMCs or T cells enriched from blood (not recorded which). The V call is TRBV9, the J call TRBJ2-3; D is unresolved. The receptor was derived from a man between 45 and 60 years old who had been exposed to COVID-19. The CDR3, as DNA: TGTGCCAGCAGCTCCGGGTGGGTCATAGATACGCAGTATTTT. Its translation: CASSSGWVIDTQYF.